This T cell receptor (beta chain) was captured in a study of T cell repertoires in cytomegalovirus infection. Study results and caveats: Cumulative public TCR beta family frequency identified carriers of CMV plus the relevant HLA.

CDR1 is DFQATT and CDR2 is SNEGSKA in the germline V gene (reference sequence). The V and J ends lost 3 bases and 1 base respectively, with 16 bases between them. CDR3 size: 16 residues. This clonotype has a count of ten or more. Its antigen is unidentified. TCRdb passed the reads through MiXCR, listing each CDR3 protein once. Of 100,000 to 150,000 distinct CDR3 sequences detected, roughly 9% appear once; the ten largest clones hold around 10%. The sequenced material came from PBMCs. This clonotype originated in a human donor in good health (CMV status not recorded). Some clones in this sample may be carry-over from other donors' samples. This chain uses TRBV20-1 with TRBJ1-5; D might be TRBD1 (5 bases). The CDR3 nucleotides are TGCAGTGCTAGGGCGGGGCCAGGCTTGAGCAATCAGCCCCAGCATTTT. Protein sequence: CSARAGPGLSNQPQHF.